The 16 T cell receptor beta chains listed next were all sequenced from one sample in a study of vaccination effects on CD4 cells after COVID-19. Subsequent to roughly 10 days of culture, CD4+ T cells were isolated. These receptors have no identified antigens. Sequencing was performed with immunoSEQ multiplex PCR; in TCRdb, only in-frame clones are kept and a portion is missing. Of tens of thousands of clones in the sample, over 65% were seen once. Source: CD4+ T cells from PBMCs cultured without peptide, taken before COVID-19 vaccination. Every receptor here comes from a human donor who received a COVID-19 vaccine.

The chain couples TRBV19 to TRBJ1-1; weak D call: TRBD1 (6 bases). The length of the CDR3 is 14 residues. Trimming removed 7 bases from V and 0 bases from J, with 12 bases in between. The V gene's germline CDR1 is LNHDA and CDR2 SQIVND (reference sequence). The CDR3 coding sequence is TGTGCCAGTAAACGGGGGGGGCTGAACACTGAAGCTTTCTTT. The encoded protein is CASKRGGLNTEAFF.

This clone appeared a few times. This chain uses TRBV2 with TRBJ1-5, with a possible D match to TRBD1 (5 bases). Germline CDR1 reads SNHLY; CDR2 reads FYNNEI. V dropped 4 bases and J dropped 0 bases, with 10 bases sitting between them. The CDR3 covers 15 residues. The CDR3 spells CASSVETDSNQPQHF. The CDR3, as DNA: TGTGCCAGCAGTGTTGAGACAGATAGCAATCAGCCCCAGCATTTT.

The chain carries TRBV5-6 and TRBJ1-4; 8 positions match TRBD1. This CDR3 contains 17 residues. J was trimmed by 3 bases and V by 2 bases; bases with no gene match: 9. The V gene's germline CDR1 is SGHDT and CDR2 YYEEEE. DNA for the CDR3: TGTGCCAGCAGCTTCTGGACAGGGAGGGTTTCTAATGAAAAACTGTTTTTT. Amino acids: CASSFWTGRVSNEKLFF. Full variable domain (remainder filled in from reference TRBV5-6 and TRBJ1-4): DAGVTQSPTHLIKTRGQQVTLRCSPKSGHDTVSWYQQALGQGPQFIFQYYEEEERQRGNFPDRFSGHQFPNYSSELNVNALLLGDSALYLCASSFWTGRVSNEKLFFGSGTQLSVL.

V usage is TRBV6-6 and J usage is TRBJ1-1; 9 nucleotides match TRBD1. After removal of 6 bases from V and 10 bases from J, the junction contained 9 bases not matched to a gene. Germline CDR1 and CDR2: MNHNY and SVGAGI (reference sequence). The CDR3 extends over 13 amino acids. CDR3 in amino acids: CASSSDRGRAAFF. The CDR3 nucleotides are TGTGCCAGCAGCAGTGACAGGGGGAGGGCAGCTTTCTTT.

V is TRBV19 and J is TRBJ1-1; a weak D match, TRBD1 (5 bases). This CDR3 contains 16 residues. The V and J ends lost 7 bases and 5 bases respectively, with 23 bases between them. The germline V gene encodes CDR1 LNHDA and CDR2 SQIVND (reference sequence). As DNA, the CDR3 is TGTGCCAGTACCCCGTTGGAGTACAGGCGAGAGACTGAAGCTTTCTTT. Translated: CASTPLEYRRETEAFF.

The gene calls are TRBV7-2 and TRBJ2-2; 9 nucleotides agree with TRBD2. The CDR3 covers 16 residues. The germline V gene has CDR1 SGHTA and CDR2 FQGNSA. J lost 4 bases, V lost 1 base, and 4 bases had no gene match. The CDR3 here is CASSLGRGGPTGELFF. CDR3 DNA: TGTGCCAGCAGCTTAGGGCGGGGGGGCCCCACCGGGGAGCTGTTTTTT.

The CDR3 DNA reads TGTGCCAGCAGCCAAAATGGCTACACCTTC. This translates into CASSQNGYTF. V usage is TRBV28 and J usage is TRBJ1-2, with D hard to call. V lost 6 bases to trimming and J lost 6 bases, with 5 bases between them. CDR3 size: 10 residues. Looked up from germline, CDR1 is MDHEN and CDR2 is SYDVKM.

The rearrangement links TRBV6-5 to TRBJ1-4; maybe TRBD1 (6 bases). Germline V CDR1 and CDR2: MNHEY, SVGAGI. The CDR3 extends over 14 amino acids. V lost 5 bases and J lost 6, with 13 bases in between. CDR3 DNA: TGTGCCAGCAGTCCGGACAGATGGTATGAAAAACTGTTTTTT. It yields the protein CASSPDRWYEKLFF.

This chain joins TRBV13 and TRBJ2-7; no definite D call. The CDR3 is made up of 14 amino acids. From germline, CDR1 is PRHDT and CDR2 FYEKMQ (reference sequence). V lost 2 bases to trimming and J lost 6 bases, with 14 bases between them. The CDR3 is CASSLSLVRGEQYF. As DNA, the CDR3 is TGTGCCAGCAGCTTATCTCTAGTCCGTGGCGAGCAGTACTTC.

V is TRBV19 and J is TRBJ1-4, with D maybe TRBD1 (5 bases). V was cut by 3 bases and J by 8 bases, with 10 bases left in between. The germline V gene has CDR1 LNHDA and CDR2 SQIVND (reference sequence). The CDR3 has 13 residues. CDR3 DNA sequence: TGTGCCAGTAGTATCGGGGCAGTCGAAAAACTGTTTTTT. It yields the protein CASSIGAVEKLFF.

V is TRBV2 and J is TRBJ1-5, with D perhaps TRBD1 (5 bases). V was clipped by 0 bases and J by 0 bases, with 21 bases between them. The CDR3 spans 20 residues. In germline, CDR1 is SNHLY, CDR2 FYNNEI. The DNA of the CDR3 is TGTGCCAGCAGTGAAGCCCCCCAGGGACCCGAGGGGTATAGCAATCAGCCCCAGCATTTT. It codes for CASSEAPQGPEGYSNQPQHF.

V is TRBV9 and J is TRBJ2-1; D tentatively reads TRBD1 or TRBD2 (5 bases each). This CDR3 is 14 amino acids long. Trimming pared 4 bases from V and 9 bases from J, leaving 17 bases between. CDR1 is SGDLS, CDR2 YYNGEE, per germline. The CDR3 loop is CASSTRAGGGEQFF. CDR3 bases: TGTGCCAGCAGCACCCGGGCCGGTGGGGGTGAGCAGTTCTTC.

This clone was seen once. V usage is TRBV19 and J usage is TRBJ2-5, with D unresolved. The V end lost 6 bases, the J end lost 1 base, and 9 bases lay between the germline ends. Germline-derived CDR1 and CDR2 are LNHDA and SQIVND (reference sequence). The CDR3 spans 13 residues. CDR3 residues: CASRPGGQETQYF. As DNA, the CDR3 is TGTGCCAGTAGGCCAGGCGGCCAAGAGACCCAGTACTTC.

By share of the sample, this clone is medium-sized. The chain carries TRBV3-1 (or the pseudogene TRBV3-2) and TRBJ2-7; 14 nucleotides match TRBD2. V shed 4 bases and J 0 bases; nucleotides not matched to a gene: 11. Germline V gene data show CDR1 as LGHDT and CDR2 as YNNKEL (reference sequence). CDR3 length equals 19 residues. The CDR3 bases are TGTGCCAGCAGCCGCAAAGCTCCGGGACTAGCGGGAGCCTCCTACGAGCAGTACTTC. This codes for CASSRKAPGLAGASYEQYF.

The V gene is TRBV29-1, the J gene TRBJ2-5; the match to TRBD2 covers 14 bases. V trimming: 5 bases; J trimming: 3 bases; junction bases outside the gene matches: 11. Germline-derived CDR1 and CDR2 are SQVTM and ANQGSEA. The CDR3 contains 17 residues. The CDR3 region is CSVTPKGGLAGEETQYF. CDR3 in DNA: TGCAGCGTTACTCCTAAGGGGGGACTAGCGGGAGAAGAGACCCAGTACTTC.

The chain employs TRBV28 and TRBJ1-5, with TRBD1 as a possible D gene (6 bases). The germline V gene encodes CDR1 MDHEN and CDR2 SYDVKM. V gave up 6 bases and J gave up 4 bases, with 10 bases separating them. The CDR3 is 13 amino acids. CDR3 bases: TGTGCCAGCAGCAAAGGGGGTAATCAGCCCCAGCATTTT. Its protein is CASSKGGNQPQHF.